These 12 T cell receptor beta chains share one sample of origin, sequenced in a study of blood T cell repertoires in COVID-19. Assay used: immunoSEQ multiplex PCR; TCRdb lists only in-frame clones, some missing. The sample lists over 250,000 clones; about nine tenths were seen once. The sample was peripheral blood. These receptor sequences come from a man in his fifties or sixties with acute or convalescent COVID-19.

In nucleotides, the CDR3 is TGTGCCAGTAGTATAGGAGCACAGGGGACCTATGGCTACACCTTC. It yields the protein CASSIGAQGTYGYTF. The rearrangement uses TRBV19 and TRBJ1-2, with 7 positions matching TRBD1. Germline-derived CDR1 and CDR2 are LNHDA and SQIVND (reference sequence). J lost 4 bases, V lost 1 base, and 6 bases had no gene match. The CDR3 spans 15 residues.

The chain links TRBV19 to TRBJ1-5; 7 nucleotides agree with TRBD1. This CDR3 is built from 18 residues. J lost 5 bases, V lost 8 bases, and 21 bases had no gene match. Germline V lookup: CDR1 LNHDA, CDR2 SQIVND (reference sequence). DNA of the CDR3: TGTGCCAGTGAGGGACAGATCAGCTTCAAGGGTAGTTATCAGCCCCAGCATTTT. This gives the protein CASEGQISFKGSYQPQHF.

The table lists this clone with a count of one. The chain combines TRBV6-6 with TRBJ2-5; 7 bases line up with TRBD2. This CDR3 comprises 10 residues. From germline, CDR1 is MNHNY and CDR2 SVGAGI (reference sequence). The V segment lost 9 bases and the J segment 13 bases; nucleotides outside the gene matches: 8. The CDR3 region has the DNA TGTGCCAGTCTTTCCGGGGGGTTGTACTTC. Amino acid sequence: CASLSGGLYF.

The V gene is TRBV5-1, the J gene TRBJ1-1; D is uncertain. Trimming stripped 0 bases from V and 4 bases from J, with 13 bases between. CDR3 size: 15 residues. Germline CDR1 and CDR2: SGHRS and YFSETQ. The DNA for the CDR3 is TGCGCCAGCAGCTTGGAAGAGGGCCCTGGCACTGAAGCTTTCTTT. Translated: CASSLEEGPGTEAFF.

The V gene is TRBV5-1, the J gene TRBJ2-7; 8 bases match TRBD2. The CDR3 is 14 amino acids. V lost 4 bases, J lost 7 bases, and 10 bases stayed unmatched. In germline, CDR1 is SGHRS, CDR2 YFSETQ. Here the CDR3 DNA reads TGCGCCAGCAGCCTAAGCGGGGGACGGGGGGAGCAGTACTTC. It specifies CASSLSGGRGEQYF.

The rearrangement uses TRBV5-4 and TRBJ2-5; 11 bases fit TRBD2. Germline V CDR1 and CDR2: SGHNT, YYREEE (reference sequence). Unmatched junction bases numbered 5, after V lost 5 bases and J lost 5 bases. The CDR3 totals 14 residues. CDR3 DNA sequence: TGTGCCAGCAGTTTAGCGGGGGGGAAGGAGACCCAGTACTTC. It encodes CASSLAGGKETQYF.

The chain joins TRBV13 to TRBJ2-7, with TRBD1 matching over 7 bases. Germline V lookup: CDR1 PRHDT, CDR2 FYEKMQ (reference sequence). The V segment lost 0 bases and the J segment 3 bases; nucleotides outside the gene matches: 8. This CDR3 is built from 16 residues. The DNA for the CDR3 is TGTGCCAGCAGCTTAGGTTTTGGACAGGCCCACTACGAGCAGTACTTC. It yields the protein CASSLGFGQAHYEQYF.

The chain employs TRBV2 and TRBJ2-5; tentatively, D is TRBD1 (6 bases). CDR1 is SNHLY, CDR2 FYNNEI, per germline. The CDR3 consists of 14 residues. Between the trimmed V and J ends, which lost 1 base and 3 bases, there was a span of 9 bases. CDR3 protein: CASSEESGEETQYF. As DNA, the CDR3 is TGTGCCAGCAGTGAAGAGTCAGGGGAAGAGACCCAGTACTTC. The full variable domain, completed using reference TRBV2 and TRBJ2-5, is EPEVTQTPSHQVTQMGQEVILRCVPISNHLYFYWYRQILGQKVEFLVSFYNNEISEKSEIFDDQFSVERPDGSNFTLKIRSTKLEDSAMYFCASSEESGEETQYFGPGTRLLVL.

A few counts support this clone. The chain joins TRBV4-1 to TRBJ1-2; possible D gene TRBD1, 5 bases. The germline gives CDR1 MGHRA, CDR2 YSYEKL. Trimming removed 2 bases at V and 7 bases at J, with 17 bases between. There are 15 residues in the CDR3. CDR3 nucleotide sequence: TGCGCCAGCAGCCAACCCGGTCAGCGGGGCTCTGGCTACACCTTC. Its protein product is CASSQPGQRGSGYTF.

CDR3 sequence reads: CASSPRTSGGASSYNEQFF. The CDR3 DNA is TGTGCCAGCTCACCGCGGACTAGCGGGGGCGCAAGCTCCTACAATGAGCAGTTCTTC. V usage is TRBV18 and J usage is TRBJ2-1, with TRBD2 identical over 13 bases. CDR1 and CDR2 (germline): KGHSH, LQKENI. The V and J ends lost 3 bases and 0 bases, in that order; junction bases with no gene match: 8. The CDR3 sequence is 19 residues long. Complete variable domain (other parts from reference TRBV18 and TRBJ2-1): NAGVMQNPRHLVRRRGQEARLRCSPMKGHSHVYWYRQLPEEGLKFMVYLQKENIIDESGMPKERFSAEFPKEGPSILRIQQVVRGDSAAYFCASSPRTSGGASSYNEQFFGPGTRLTVL.

The genes are TRBV7-2 and TRBJ2-5; 11 nucleotides align to TRBD2. With V trimmed by 0 bases and J by 5 bases, 11 bases remained unmatched. CDR1 and CDR2 (germline): SGHTA, FQGNSA. This CDR3 spans 18 amino acids. CDR3 DNA: TGTGCCAGCAGCTTAGCGCTACGGCTAGCGGGGGGCCTCGAGACCCAGTACTTC. The encoded protein is CASSLALRLAGGLETQYF.

This chain connects TRBV5-6 to TRBJ2-1; D is unclear. Germline CDR1 reads SGHDT; CDR2 reads YYEEEE. The CDR3 consists of 15 residues. V was cut by 4 bases and J by 2 bases, with 13 bases left in between. The CDR3 loop is CASSHTSTTYNEQFF. Written as DNA, the CDR3 is TGTGCCAGCAGCCATACTTCCACTACCTACAATGAGCAGTTCTTC.